The clone carrying this T cell receptor beta chain was seen at least ten times. This sample was taken from a study of regulatory T cells in long-lasting Graves disease. Through Arm-PCR of CDR3 regions and iRepertoire HTBI primers, TCR beta libraries were built. TCRdb re-called the multiplex PCR reads with MiXCR, one entry per CDR3 protein. The sample shows 530,000 or so distinct CDR3 sequences, approximately 16% of them seen only once. CDR3 length: 14 residues. V shed 1 base, J shed 8 bases, and the junction held 4 bases outside the gene matches. Germline V gene lookup returns CDR1 LNHNV and CDR2 YYDKDF (reference sequence). As for time point: newly diagnosed GD, antithyroid drugs for less than 3 months. Following extraction of RNA from PBMCs, that RNA was used to make the TCR library. By American Thyroid Association guidelines, Graves' disease was diagnosed in the cohort. The sample was also reused in another study, on T cells in Graves' hyperthyroidism and ophthalmopathy. As that report states: No progression to ophthalmopathy during 18 months of follow-up defined stable disease. Newly diagnosed patients aged 18 to 65 had hyperthyroidism of under 2 months' duration. Appearing also in blood were most of the thyroid clonotypes expanded above 0.001.

The sequencing here drew on peripheral blood mononuclear cells (PBMCs), taken at new diagnosis, from a patient treated with antithyroid drugs. This rearrangement joins TRBV15 to TRBJ1-4, with 7 bases that match TRBD1. The origin of this receptor is a man between 18 and 29 years old with Graves disease. CDR3 in DNA: TGTGCCACCAGCAGAGGGCAGGGGGACGAAAAACTGTTTTTT. Amino acid sequence: CATSRGQGDEKLFF. The variable domain in full, with the rest retrieved from reference TRBV15 and TRBJ1-4, is DAMVIQNPRYQVTQFGKPVTLSCSQTLNHNVMYWYQQKSSQAPKLLFHYYDKDFNNEADTPDNFQSRRPNTSFCFLDIRSPGLGDTAMYLCATSRGQGDEKLFFGSGTQLSVL.